The sequence of this T cell receptor beta chain was determined in a study of CD8 T cells in Susac syndrome. Across the whole study: Patients with Susac syndrome had blood drawn and were at that point therapy-naive, on corticosteroids, or on intravenous immunoglobulin alone.

CDR3 length equals 14 residues. The V end was cut by 5 bases, the J end by 4 bases, with 12 bases between. Germline V lookup: CDR1 MNHEY, CDR2 SVGAGI. The authors reverse transcribed roughly 0.5 to 1 ug RNA with random hexamers. TCRdb ran MiXCR on the immunoSEQ multiplex PCR reads and lists one entry per CDR3 protein. This sample has 84,000 or so distinct CDR3 sequences, with just under 95% found just once. The chain links TRBV6-5 to TRBJ2-1; D could derive from TRBD1 or TRBD2 (5 bases each). The TCR originated in a human donor with Susac syndrome. The sequenced sample was CD8+ T cells from PBMCs. This CDR3 is CASSAGTTYNEQFF. CDR3 DNA sequence: TGTGCCAGCAGTGCCGGGACCACATACAATGAGCAGTTCTTC.